The sample holds a few counts of the clone carrying this TCR beta chain. No antigen is known for it. The sample comes from a study of T cells after yellow fever vaccination. Findings and limits, study-wide: The secondary T-cell response peaked on day 5, not day 15, but was weaker. Researchers cautioned that FACS-sorted repertoires could harbor abundant clonotypes contaminating from the bulk population. Most primary-vaccination clones recurred post-booster (approximately 95% CD4, more than 85% CD8).

Via MiXCR, TCRdb re-called the 5' RACE reads, giving one row per CDR3 protein. Counted here are a few hundred thousand distinct CDR3 sequences, 11% occurring once; the ten biggest clones make up roughly 18%. Germline CDR1 is SGHTA and CDR2 is FQGNSA. This CDR3 comprises 14 residues. The V gene lost 5 bases and the J gene lost 4 bases, with 15 bases spanning the gap. Material: PBMCs, obtained on the day of the first yellow fever vaccination. This rearrangement joins TRBV7-2 to TRBJ2-7; the D gene is possibly TRBD1 (8 bases). The TCR comes from a young man who received the YFV17D yellow fever vaccine. The CDR3 protein is CASSTGGRGYEQYV. The CDR3 DNA is TGTGCCAGCAGCACAGGGGGGAGGGGGTACGAGCAGTACGTC.